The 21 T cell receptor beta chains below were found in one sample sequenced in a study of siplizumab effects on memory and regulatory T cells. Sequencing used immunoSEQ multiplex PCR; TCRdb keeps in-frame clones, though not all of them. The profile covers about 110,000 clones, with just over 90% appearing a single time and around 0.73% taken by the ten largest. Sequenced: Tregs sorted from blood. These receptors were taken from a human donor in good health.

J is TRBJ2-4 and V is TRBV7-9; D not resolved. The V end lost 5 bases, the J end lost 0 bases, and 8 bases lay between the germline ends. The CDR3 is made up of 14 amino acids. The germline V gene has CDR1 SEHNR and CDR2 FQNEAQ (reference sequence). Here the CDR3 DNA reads TGTGCCAGCAGCCCTGATATAGCCAAAAACATTCAGTACTTC. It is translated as CASSPDIAKNIQYF.

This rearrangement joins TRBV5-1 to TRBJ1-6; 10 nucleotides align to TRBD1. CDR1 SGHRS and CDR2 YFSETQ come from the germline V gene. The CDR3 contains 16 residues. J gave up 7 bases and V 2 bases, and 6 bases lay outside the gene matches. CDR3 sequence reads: CASSFQGGQGNSPLHF. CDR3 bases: TGCGCCAGCAGCTTCCAAGGGGGACAGGGGAATTCACCCCTCCACTTT.

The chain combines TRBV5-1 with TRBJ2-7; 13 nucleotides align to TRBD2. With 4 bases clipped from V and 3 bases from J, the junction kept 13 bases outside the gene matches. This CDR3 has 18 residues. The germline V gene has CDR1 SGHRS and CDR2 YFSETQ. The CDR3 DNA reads TGCGCCAGCAGCCGCGGCACGACGGGACTAGCGGGACTCTACGAGCAGTACTTC. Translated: CASSRGTTGLAGLYEQYF.

Here the CDR3 reads CASRGIGGSNEKLFF. CDR3 coding DNA: TGCGCCAGCAGAGGGATCGGCGGTTCTAATGAAAAACTGTTTTTT. The chain has TRBV5-1 and TRBJ1-4; D unresolved. Germline V gene data show CDR1 as SGHRS and CDR2 as YFSETQ. The CDR3 consists of 15 residues. V shed 5 bases and J shed 3 bases, with 14 bases lying between them.

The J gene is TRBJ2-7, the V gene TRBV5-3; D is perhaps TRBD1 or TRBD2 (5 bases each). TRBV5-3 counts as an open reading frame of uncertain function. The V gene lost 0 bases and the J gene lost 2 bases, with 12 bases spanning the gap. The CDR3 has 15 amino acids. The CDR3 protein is CARSLDGGLAYEQYF. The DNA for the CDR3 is TGTGCCAGAAGCTTGGATGGGGGATTAGCCTACGAGCAGTACTTC.

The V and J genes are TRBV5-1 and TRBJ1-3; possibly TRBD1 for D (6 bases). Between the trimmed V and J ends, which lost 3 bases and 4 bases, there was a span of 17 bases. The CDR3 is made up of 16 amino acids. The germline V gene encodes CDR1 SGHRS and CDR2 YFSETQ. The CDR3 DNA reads TGCGCCAGCAGCTCGTGGGGGCCTTCGCTCGGAAACACCATATATTTT. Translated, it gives CASSSWGPSLGNTIYF.

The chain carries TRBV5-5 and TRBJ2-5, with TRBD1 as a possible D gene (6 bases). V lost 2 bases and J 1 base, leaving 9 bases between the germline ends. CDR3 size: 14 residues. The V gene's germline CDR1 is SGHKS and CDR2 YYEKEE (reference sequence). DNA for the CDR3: TGTGCCAGCAGCTTCGTAGGGGGCCAAGAGACCCAGTACTTC. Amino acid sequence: CASSFVGGQETQYF.

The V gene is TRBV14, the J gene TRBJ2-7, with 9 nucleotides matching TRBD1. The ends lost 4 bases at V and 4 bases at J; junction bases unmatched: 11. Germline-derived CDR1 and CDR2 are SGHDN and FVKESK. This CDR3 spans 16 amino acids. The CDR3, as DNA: TGTGCCAGCAGCCCGAACAGGACAGGGGCCTTTTACGAGCAGTACTTC. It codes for CASSPNRTGAFYEQYF.

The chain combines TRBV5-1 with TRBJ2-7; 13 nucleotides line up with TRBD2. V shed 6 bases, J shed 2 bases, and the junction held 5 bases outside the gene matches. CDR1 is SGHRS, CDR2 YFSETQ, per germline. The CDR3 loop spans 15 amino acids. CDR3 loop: CASTVLAGGAYEQYF. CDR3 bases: TGCGCCAGCACGGTACTAGCGGGAGGGGCCTACGAGCAGTACTTC.

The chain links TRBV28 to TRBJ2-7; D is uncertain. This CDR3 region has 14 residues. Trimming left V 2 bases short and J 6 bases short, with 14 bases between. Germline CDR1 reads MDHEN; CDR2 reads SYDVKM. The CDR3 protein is CASSLIVRAREQYF. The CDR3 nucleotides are TGTGCCAGCAGTTTAATCGTCCGGGCGCGCGAGCAGTACTTC.

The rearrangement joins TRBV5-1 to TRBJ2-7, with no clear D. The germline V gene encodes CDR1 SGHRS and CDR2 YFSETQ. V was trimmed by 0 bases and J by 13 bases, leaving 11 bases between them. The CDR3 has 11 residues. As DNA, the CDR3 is TGCGCCAGCAGCTTGGACCGATCTTTATACTTC. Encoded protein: CASSLDRSLYF.

The CDR3 protein is CASSEWMGGDRSYNEQFF. The DNA for the CDR3 is TGTGCCAGCAGTGAATGGATGGGAGGGGACCGCTCCTACAATGAGCAGTTCTTC. This sequence joins TRBV25-1 and TRBJ2-1, with 7 bases that match TRBD2. J gave up 0 bases and V 1 base, and 9 bases lay outside the gene matches. This CDR3 is 18 amino acids long. CDR1 and CDR2 (germline): MGHDK, SYGVNS.

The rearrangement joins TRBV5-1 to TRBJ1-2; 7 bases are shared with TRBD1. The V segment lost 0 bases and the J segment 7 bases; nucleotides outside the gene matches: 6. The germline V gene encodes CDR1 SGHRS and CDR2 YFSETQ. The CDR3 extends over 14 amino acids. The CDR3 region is CASSLGQGSGGYTF. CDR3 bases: TGCGCCAGCAGCTTGGGACAGGGCTCCGGTGGCTACACCTTC.

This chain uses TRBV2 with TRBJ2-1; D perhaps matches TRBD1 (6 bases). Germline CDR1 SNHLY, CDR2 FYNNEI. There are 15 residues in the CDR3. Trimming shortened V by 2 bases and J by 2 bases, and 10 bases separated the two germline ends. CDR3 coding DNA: TGTGCCAGCAGTGAAATTGGGGGCGCCTACAATGAGCAGTTCTTC. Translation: CASSEIGGAYNEQFF.

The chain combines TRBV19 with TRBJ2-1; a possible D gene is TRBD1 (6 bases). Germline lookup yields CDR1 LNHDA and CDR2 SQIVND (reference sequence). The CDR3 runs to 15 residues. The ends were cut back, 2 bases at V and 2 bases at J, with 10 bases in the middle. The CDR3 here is CASSIQGSTYNEQFF. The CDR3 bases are TGTGCCAGTAGTATACAGGGGAGCACCTACAATGAGCAGTTCTTC.

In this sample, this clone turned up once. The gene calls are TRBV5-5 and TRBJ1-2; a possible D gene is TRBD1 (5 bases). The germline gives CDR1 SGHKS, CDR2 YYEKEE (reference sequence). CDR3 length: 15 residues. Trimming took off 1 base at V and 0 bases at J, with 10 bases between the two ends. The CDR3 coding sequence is TGTGCCAGCAGCTTGTTAGGGGCGACTAACTATGGCTACACCTTC. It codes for CASSLLGATNYGYTF.

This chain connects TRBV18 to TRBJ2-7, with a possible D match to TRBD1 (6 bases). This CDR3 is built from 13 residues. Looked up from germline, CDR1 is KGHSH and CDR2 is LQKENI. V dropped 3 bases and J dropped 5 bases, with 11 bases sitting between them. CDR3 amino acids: CASSPTGKNEQYF. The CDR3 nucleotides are TGTGCCAGCTCACCCACAGGGAAGAACGAGCAGTACTTC. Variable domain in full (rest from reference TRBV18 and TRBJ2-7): NAGVMQNPRHLVRRRGQEARLRCSPMKGHSHVYWYRQLPEEGLKFMVYLQKENIIDESGMPKERFSAEFPKEGPSILRIQQVVRGDSAAYFCASSPTGKNEQYFGPGTRLTVT.

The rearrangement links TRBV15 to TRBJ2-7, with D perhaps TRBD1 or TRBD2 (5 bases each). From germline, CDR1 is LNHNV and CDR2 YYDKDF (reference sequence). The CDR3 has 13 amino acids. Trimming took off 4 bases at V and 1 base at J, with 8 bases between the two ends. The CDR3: CATSKWGSYEQYF. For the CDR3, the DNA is TGTGCCACCAGCAAGTGGGGGTCCTACGAGCAGTACTTC.

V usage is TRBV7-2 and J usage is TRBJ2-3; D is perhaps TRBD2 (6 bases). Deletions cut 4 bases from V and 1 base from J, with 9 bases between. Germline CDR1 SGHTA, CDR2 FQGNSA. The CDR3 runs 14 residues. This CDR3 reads CASSWDSRTDTQYF. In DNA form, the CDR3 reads TGTGCCAGCAGCTGGGACTCGCGCACAGATACGCAGTATTTT.

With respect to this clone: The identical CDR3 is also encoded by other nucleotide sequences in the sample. CDR3 sequence: CSARASYEQYF. CDR3 DNA sequence: TGCAGTGCTCGGGCCTCCTACGAGCAGTACTTC. The V gene is TRBV20-1, the J gene TRBJ2-7; D is uncertain. Germline CDR1 and CDR2: DFQATT and SNEGSKA (reference sequence). V was clipped by 5 bases and J by 0 bases, with 5 bases between them. The CDR3 covers 11 residues.

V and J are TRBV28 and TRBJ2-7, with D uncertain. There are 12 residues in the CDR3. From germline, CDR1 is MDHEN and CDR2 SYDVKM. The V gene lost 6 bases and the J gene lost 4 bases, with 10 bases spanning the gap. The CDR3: CASRTRYYEQYF. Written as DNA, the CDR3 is TGTGCCAGCAGGACACGTTATTACGAGCAGTACTTC.